These 22 T cell receptor beta chains were all obtained from the same sample, sequenced in a study of blood T cell repertoires in COVID-19. Using immunoSEQ multiplex PCR, the repertoire was profiled, and TCRdb retains in-frame clones only, with some absent. The sample has 400,000 to 500,000 clones, roughly 88% seen once; the top ten hold roughly 1.9%. The sample was PBMCs or T cells enriched from blood (not recorded which). These receptors originate from a woman aged 40-49 years who had recovered from COVID-19.

The chain joins TRBV4-1 to TRBJ1-1; tentative D call: TRBD1 (6 bases). CDR3 length: 16 amino acids. Germline-derived CDR1 and CDR2 are MGHRA and YSYEKL. V lost 0 bases and J 4 bases, leaving 15 bases between the germline ends. CDR3 sequence: CASSQEGGGVITEAFF. The CDR3 DNA reads TGCGCCAGCAGCCAAGAGGGAGGGGGAGTAATCACTGAAGCTTTCTTT.

The chain links TRBV7-2 to TRBJ2-3; 10 bases are shared with TRBD2. This CDR3 comprises 14 residues. Trimming cost V 4 bases and J 4 bases; bases outside gene matches: 2. CDR1 and CDR2 (germline): SGHTA, FQGNSA. This chain's CDR3 is CASSSSGRADTQYF. The CDR3, as DNA: TGTGCCAGCAGCTCCAGCGGGAGGGCAGATACGCAGTATTTT.

V gene TRBV5-1 combines with J gene TRBJ1-5; D is perhaps TRBD1 (6 bases). The CDR3 sequence is 14 residues long. Germline CDR1 and CDR2: SGHRS and YFSETQ. The V end lost 4 bases, the J end lost 1 base, and 9 bases lay between the germline ends. CDR3 coding DNA: TGCGCCAGCAGCCCGACAGGCAGCAATCAGCCCCAGCATTTT. Translated, it gives CASSPTGSNQPQHF.

The V call is TRBV11-2, the J call TRBJ1-1; D is ambiguous. V lost 5 bases and J 1 base, leaving 8 bases between the germline ends. Per germline, CDR1 SGHAT and CDR2 FQNNGV. This CDR3 region has 13 residues. CDR3 region: CASSNNPNTEAFF. CDR3 in DNA: TGTGCCAGCAGCAACAATCCGAACACTGAAGCTTTCTTT.

This clone is a singleton in its sample. V gene TRBV13 combines with J gene TRBJ2-5; no clear D gene. Trimming pared 4 bases from V and 5 bases from J, leaving 17 bases between. Germline CDR1 reads PRHDT; CDR2 reads FYEKMQ (reference sequence). The CDR3 consists of 15 residues. CDR3 region: CASSSNRVLGETQYF. CDR3 DNA sequence: TGTGCCAGCAGCTCCAACCGGGTCCTCGGGGAGACCCAGTACTTC.

The genes are TRBV2 and TRBJ1-1, with D tentatively TRBD1 (5 bases). Germline V lookup: CDR1 SNHLY, CDR2 FYNNEI. Trimming pared 7 bases from V and 4 bases from J, leaving 22 bases between. The CDR3 is 16 residues long. The CDR3 DNA reads as TGTGCCAGCACTCTTCCCGGGGGGTTGCGTGGCACTGAAGCTTTCTTT. Translating it yields CASTLPGGLRGTEAFF.

With regard to this clone: The sample has other DNA sequences that encode this CDR3 too. V is TRBV18 and J is TRBJ2-7; 13 bases line up with TRBD2. CDR3 length: 16 residues. J lost 2 bases, V lost 0 bases, and 1 base had no gene match. Germline lookup yields CDR1 KGHSH and CDR2 LQKENI. CDR3: CASSPPGLAGTYEQYF. CDR3 coding DNA: TGTGCCAGCTCACCACCGGGACTAGCGGGGACCTACGAGCAGTACTTC.

The gene calls are TRBV12-3 or TRBV12-4 and TRBJ1-1; D is perhaps TRBD1 (5 bases). Between the trimmed V and J ends, which lost 6 bases and 7 bases, there was a span of 15 bases. The CDR3 runs to 13 residues. This CDR3 is CASRLDSRIEAFF. In DNA, the CDR3 is TGTGCCAGCAGGCTCGACAGTAGGATTGAAGCTTTCTTT.

V usage is TRBV7-2 and J usage is TRBJ2-4, with 9 bases matching TRBD2. The V gene's germline CDR1 is SGHTA and CDR2 FQGNSA. J was trimmed by 0 bases and V by 3 bases; bases with no gene match: 0. The CDR3 consists of 15 residues. The CDR3 protein is CASSFSGGAKNIQYF. The CDR3 coding sequence is TGTGCCAGCAGCTTTAGCGGGGGAGCCAAAAACATTCAGTACTTC.

V and J are TRBV7-8 and TRBJ2-1; 9 nucleotides match TRBD2. This CDR3 is built from 17 residues. CDR1 is SGHVS, CDR2 FQNEAQ, per germline. V gave up 1 base and J gave up 5 bases; unmatched junction bases: 9. The CDR3, as DNA: TGTGCCAGCAGCTTAGACCTTCAGCGGGAGGTACACAATGAGCAGTTCTTC. This encodes CASSLDLQREVHNEQFF. Full variable domain (rest looked up from reference TRBV7-8 and TRBJ2-1): GAGVSQSPRYKVAKRGQDVALRCDPISGHVSLFWYQQALGQGPEFLTYFQNEAQLDKSGLPSDRFFAERPEGSVSTLKIQRTQQEDSAVYLCASSLDLQREVHNEQFFGPGTRLTVL.

The chain links TRBV6-5 to TRBJ2-7, with D possibly being TRBD1 (6 bases). Trimming left V 5 bases short and J 3 bases short, with 11 bases between. CDR3 length: 13 residues. Germline-derived CDR1 and CDR2 are MNHEY and SVGAGI. This chain's CDR3 is CASSRDTIYEQYF. Written as DNA, the CDR3 is TGTGCCAGCAGTCGGGACACCATCTACGAGCAGTACTTC.

The chain uses TRBV7-7 and TRBJ2-1, with 7 bases matching TRBD1. V shed 1 base, J shed 5 bases, and the junction held 11 bases outside the gene matches. Germline CDR1 is SSHAT and CDR2 is FNYEAQ (reference sequence). The CDR3 totals 17 residues. In DNA form, the CDR3 reads TGTGCCAGCAGCTTAGTTTGGTCGGACAGGTTGGACAATGAGCAGTTCTTC. It codes for CASSLVWSDRLDNEQFF.

The chain's CDR3 is CAWKRTGYTEAFF. Written as DNA, the CDR3 is TGTGCCTGGAAGAGGACAGGGTACACTGAAGCTTTCTTT. The chain combines TRBV30 with TRBJ1-1, with TRBD1 matching 8 bases. The trim removed 4 bases at V and 3 bases at J, leaving 4 bases unmatched. The CDR3 has 13 amino acids. Germline V gene sequence: CDR1 GTSNPN, CDR2 SVGIG (reference sequence). Using reference TRBV30 and TRBJ1-1 for the parts outside the CDR3, the full variable domain is SQTIHQWPATLVQPVGSPLSLECTVEGTSNPNLYWYRQAAGRGLQLLFYSVGIGQISSEVPQNLSASRPQDRQFILSSKKLLLSDSGFYLCAWKRTGYTEAFFGQGTRLTVV.

This chain connects TRBV24-1 to TRBJ2-3, with 7 nucleotides matching TRBD2. The germline CDR1 and CDR2 sequences are KGHDR and SFDVKD. V was clipped by 3 bases and J by 6 bases; unmatched bases: 5. This CDR3 comprises 14 residues. CDR3 nucleotide sequence: TGTGCCACCAGTGATAGGGGACTATGGGATACGCAGTATTTT. Translation gives CATSDRGLWDTQYF.

The chain is built from TRBV27 and TRBJ2-2, with D unclear. The CDR3 length is 12 residues. V was clipped by 3 bases and J by 6 bases, with 5 bases between them. From germline, CDR1 is MNHEY and CDR2 SMNVEV (reference sequence). CDR3 bases: TGTGCCAGCAGTTTGCGAGCCGGGGAGCTGTTTTTT. Protein: CASSLRAGELFF.

The chain carries TRBV7-2 and TRBJ2-7; TRBD2 might be the D (5 bases). CDR1 SGHTA and CDR2 FQGNSA come from the germline V gene. The CDR3 runs to 11 residues. V lost 1 base to trimming and J lost 13 bases, with 11 bases between them. CDR3 sequence: CASSLGGREYF. CDR3 sequence (DNA): TGTGCCAGCAGCTTAGGTGGTCGGGAATACTTC.

V usage is TRBV5-1 and J usage is TRBJ2-7; 8 positions match TRBD2. V trimming: 1 base; J trimming: 3 bases; junction bases outside the gene matches: 6. The CDR3 loop spans 15 amino acids. The germline gives CDR1 SGHRS, CDR2 YFSETQ. This chain's CDR3 is CASSLTAGGHYEQYF. The DNA of the CDR3 is TGCGCCAGCAGCTTGACGGCGGGAGGCCACTACGAGCAGTACTTC. Full variable domain (rest looked up from reference TRBV5-1 and TRBJ2-7): KAGVTQTPRYLIKTRGQQVTLSCSPISGHRSVSWYQQTPGQGLQFLFEYFSETQRNKGNFPGRFSGRQFSNSRSEMNVSTLELGDSALYLCASSLTAGGHYEQYFGPGTRLTVT.

CDR3 protein: CATSSHRVNTEAFF. Here the CDR3 DNA reads TGTGCCACCAGCAGTCACAGGGTCAACACTGAAGCTTTCTTT. V and J are TRBV15 and TRBJ1-1; maybe TRBD1 (6 bases). Deletions cut 3 bases from V and 2 bases from J, with 10 bases between. The length of the CDR3 is 14 residues. The germline gives CDR1 LNHNV, CDR2 YYDKDF (reference sequence).

The count of this clone is one. The rearrangement links TRBV5-8 to TRBJ1-3, with D perhaps matching TRBD1 (5 bases). The CDR3 contains 14 residues. Germline V lookup: CDR1 SGHTS, CDR2 YDEGEE. Trimming removed 1 base from V and 6 bases from J, with 11 bases in between. The CDR3 loop reads CASSLLGHKNTIYF. CDR3 nucleotides: TGTGCCAGCAGCTTGTTGGGGCATAAAAACACCATATATTTT.

The gene calls are TRBV19 and TRBJ2-1, with D perhaps TRBD1 (6 bases). V was shortened by 4 bases and J by 5 bases, with 9 bases between the two germline ends. This CDR3 contains 13 residues. Germline CDR1 reads LNHDA; CDR2 reads SQIVND (reference sequence). In nucleotides, the CDR3 is TGTGCCAGTAGTACAAACAGGGACAATGAGCAGTTCTTC. Translating it yields CASSTNRDNEQFF.

The chain links TRBV5-6 to TRBJ2-1; D might be TRBD1 (5 bases). This CDR3 is 13 amino acids long. Germline CDR1 is SGHDT and CDR2 is YYEEEE. Trimming stripped 1 base from V and 10 bases from J, with 12 bases between. CDR3 protein: CASSLLQAGEQFF. Here the CDR3 DNA reads TGTGCCAGCAGCTTGTTACAGGCCGGGGAGCAGTTCTTC.

The table lists this clone with a few counts. V gene TRBV5-1 combines with J gene TRBJ2-1; D perhaps matches TRBD2 (6 bases). V dropped 3 bases and J dropped 12 bases, with 19 bases sitting between them. This CDR3 has 14 amino acids. The germline V gene encodes CDR1 SGHRS and CDR2 YFSETQ. The CDR3 spells CASSSAPSLGGQFF. The CDR3 DNA follows: TGCGCCAGCAGCTCCGCGCCTAGCTTGGGGGGGCAGTTCTTC. Variable domain in full (rest from reference TRBV5-1 and TRBJ2-1): KAGVTQTPRYLIKTRGQQVTLSCSPISGHRSVSWYQQTPGQGLQFLFEYFSETQRNKGNFPGRFSGRQFSNSRSEMNVSTLELGDSALYLCASSSAPSLGGQFFGPGTRLTVL.